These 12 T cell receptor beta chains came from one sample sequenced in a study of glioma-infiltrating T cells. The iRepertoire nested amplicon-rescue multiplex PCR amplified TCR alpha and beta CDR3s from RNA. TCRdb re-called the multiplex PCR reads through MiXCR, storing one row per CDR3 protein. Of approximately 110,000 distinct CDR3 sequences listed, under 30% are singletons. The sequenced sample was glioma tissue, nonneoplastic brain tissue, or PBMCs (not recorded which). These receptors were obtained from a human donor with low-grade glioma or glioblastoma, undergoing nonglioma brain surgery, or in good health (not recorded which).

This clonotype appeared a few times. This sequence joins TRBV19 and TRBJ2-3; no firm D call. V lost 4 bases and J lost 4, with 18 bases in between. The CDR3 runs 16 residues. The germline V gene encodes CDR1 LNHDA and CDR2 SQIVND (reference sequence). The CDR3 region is CASSRSSLVGADTQYF. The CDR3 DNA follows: TGTGCCAGTAGTAGAAGCAGTCTGGTTGGGGCAGATACGCAGTATTTT.

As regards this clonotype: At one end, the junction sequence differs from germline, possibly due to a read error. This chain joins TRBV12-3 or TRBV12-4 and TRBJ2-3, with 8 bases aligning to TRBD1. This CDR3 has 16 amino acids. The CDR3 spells CASNFDDRGDTNTQYF. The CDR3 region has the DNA TGTGCCAGCAATTTTGACGACAGGGGAGACACAAATACGCAGTATTTT.

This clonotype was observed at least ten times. The CDR3 reads CASNPGLAVNVKTQYF. The CDR3 DNA follows: TGTGCCAGCAACCCGGGACTAGCTGTTAACGTGAAGACCCAGTACTTC. J is TRBJ2-5 and V is TRBV6-1, with 9 bases identical to TRBD2. The CDR3 sequence is 16 residues long. V shed 7 bases, J shed 6 bases, and the junction held 15 bases outside the gene matches. In germline, CDR1 is MNHNS, CDR2 SASEGT.

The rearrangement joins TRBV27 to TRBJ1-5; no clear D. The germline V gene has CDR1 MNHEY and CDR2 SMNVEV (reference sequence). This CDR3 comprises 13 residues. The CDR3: CVSSLLGNQPQHF. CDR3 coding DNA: TGTGTTAGCAGTTTGCTCGGCAATCAGCCCCAGCATTTT.

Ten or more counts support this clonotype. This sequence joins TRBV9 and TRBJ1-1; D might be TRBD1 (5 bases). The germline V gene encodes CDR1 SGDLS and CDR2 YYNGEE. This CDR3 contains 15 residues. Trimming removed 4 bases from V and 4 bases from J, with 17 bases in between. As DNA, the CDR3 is TGTGCCAGCAGCACCGGCGGGGGTCTTGGCACTGAAGCTTTCTTT. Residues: CASSTGGGLGTEAFF.

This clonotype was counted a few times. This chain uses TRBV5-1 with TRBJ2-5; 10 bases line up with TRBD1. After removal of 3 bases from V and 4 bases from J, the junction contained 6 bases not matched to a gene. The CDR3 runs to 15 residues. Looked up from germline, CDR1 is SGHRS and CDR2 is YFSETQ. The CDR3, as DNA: TGCGCCAGCAGCTCCCTCGGGACAGGGGTAGAGACCCAGTACTTC. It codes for CASSSLGTGVETQYF.

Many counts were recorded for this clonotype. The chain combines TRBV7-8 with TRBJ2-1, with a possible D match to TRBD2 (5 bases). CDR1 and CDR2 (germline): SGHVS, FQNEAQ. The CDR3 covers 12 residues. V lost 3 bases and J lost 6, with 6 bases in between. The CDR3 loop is CASSLTINEQFF. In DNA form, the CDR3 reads TGTGCCAGCAGCTTGACTATCAATGAGCAGTTCTTC. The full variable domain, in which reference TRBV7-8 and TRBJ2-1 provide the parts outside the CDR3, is GAGVSQSPRYKVAKRGQDVALRCDPISGHVSLFWYQQALGQGPEFLTYFQNEAQLDKSGLPSDRFFAERPEGSVSTLKIQRTQQEDSAVYLCASSLTINEQFFGPGTRLTVL.

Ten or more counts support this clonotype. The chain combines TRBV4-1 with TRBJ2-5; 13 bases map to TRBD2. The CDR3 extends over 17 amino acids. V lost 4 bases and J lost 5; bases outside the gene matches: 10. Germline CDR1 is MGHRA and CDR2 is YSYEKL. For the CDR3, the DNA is TGCGCCAGCAGCCCCGTCCCAAGGACTAGCGGGAGCGAGACCCAGTACTTC. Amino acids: CASSPVPRTSGSETQYF.

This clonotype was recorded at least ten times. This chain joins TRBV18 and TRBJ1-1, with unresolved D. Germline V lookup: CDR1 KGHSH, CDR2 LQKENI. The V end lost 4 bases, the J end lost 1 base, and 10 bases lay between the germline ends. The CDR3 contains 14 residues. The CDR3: CASSLSRSNTEAFF. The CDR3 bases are TGTGCCAGCTCACTTTCTAGGTCGAACACTGAAGCTTTCTTT.

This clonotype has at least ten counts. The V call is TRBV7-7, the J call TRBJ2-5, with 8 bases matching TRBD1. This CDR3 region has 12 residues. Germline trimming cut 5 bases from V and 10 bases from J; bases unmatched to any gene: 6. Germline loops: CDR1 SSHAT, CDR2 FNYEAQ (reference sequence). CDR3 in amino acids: CASSPQDRVQYF. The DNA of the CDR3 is TGTGCCAGCAGCCCGCAGGACAGGGTCCAGTACTTC.

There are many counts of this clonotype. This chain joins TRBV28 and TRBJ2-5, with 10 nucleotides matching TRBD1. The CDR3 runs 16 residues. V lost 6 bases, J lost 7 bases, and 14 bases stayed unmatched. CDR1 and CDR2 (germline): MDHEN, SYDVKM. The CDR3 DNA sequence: TGTGCCAGCAGGTACATAGGGACAGGGGAGCATGCGACCCAGTACTTC. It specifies CASRYIGTGEHATQYF.

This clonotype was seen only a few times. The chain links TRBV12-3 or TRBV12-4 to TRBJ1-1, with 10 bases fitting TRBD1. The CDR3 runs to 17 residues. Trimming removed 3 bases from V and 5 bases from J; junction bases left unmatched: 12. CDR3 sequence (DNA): TGTGCCAGCAGTTTCTTAATAGGACAGGGGGAAAGGACTGAAGCTTTCTTT. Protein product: CASSFLIGQGERTEAFF.